The subject of this entry is one T cell receptor (beta chain). These data belong to a study of Ad26.COV2.S vaccination and SARS-CoV-2 variants. Regarding treatment: over 15 received Ad26.COV2.S at low or high dose, single or two shots; about 5 received placebo; per-sample allocation not given. Sample collection was performed on day 63 after the first vaccine or placebo injection. The ends lost 5 bases at V and 9 bases at J; junction bases unmatched: 9. CDR1 is KGHSH and CDR2 is LQKENI in the germline V gene. The CDR3 totals 15 residues. The protocol was immunoSEQ multiplex PCR, while the TCRdb copy is restricted to in-frame clones and leaves out a portion. Altogether fewer than 500,000 clones are present, about nine tenths being singletons, with the ten largest covering roughly 3.9%.

This receptor was identified in a person aged 18-60 years who received the Ad26.COV2.S COVID-19 vaccine or a placebo. The sample here was peripheral blood, taken in a trial of Ad26.COV2.S vaccine versus placebo. V is TRBV18 and J is TRBJ1-6; 8 bases align to TRBD1. CDR3 nucleotides: TGTGCCAGCTCATCCCTGGACAGGGACCCTTCACCCCTCCACTTT. Its protein product is CASSSLDRDPSPLHF.